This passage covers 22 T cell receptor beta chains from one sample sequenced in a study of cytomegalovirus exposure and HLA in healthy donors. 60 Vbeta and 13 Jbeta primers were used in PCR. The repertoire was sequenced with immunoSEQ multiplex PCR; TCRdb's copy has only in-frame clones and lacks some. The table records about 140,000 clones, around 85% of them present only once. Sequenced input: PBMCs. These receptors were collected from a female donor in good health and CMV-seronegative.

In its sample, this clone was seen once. The CDR3 here is CASSRGQALGYTF. CDR3 DNA sequence: TGTGCCAGCAGTCGGGGACAGGCCCTGGGCTACACCTTC. This sequence joins TRBV6-5 and TRBJ1-2, with 8 positions matching TRBD1. V lost 5 bases to trimming and J lost 8 bases; unmatched junction nucleotides: 7. CDR1 and CDR2 (germline): MNHEY, SVGAGI. The CDR3 is 13 amino acids.

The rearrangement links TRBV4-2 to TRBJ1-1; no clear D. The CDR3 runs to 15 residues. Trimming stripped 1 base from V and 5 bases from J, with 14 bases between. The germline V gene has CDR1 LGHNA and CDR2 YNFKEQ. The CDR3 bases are TGTGCCAGCAGCCAAGTGGAGGGCAGTAGGACTGAAGCTTTCTTT. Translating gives CASSQVEGSRTEAFF.

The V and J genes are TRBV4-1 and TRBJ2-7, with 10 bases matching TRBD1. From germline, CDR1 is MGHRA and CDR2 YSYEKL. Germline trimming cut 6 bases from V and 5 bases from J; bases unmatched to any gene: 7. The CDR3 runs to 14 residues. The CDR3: CASRPGTGVHEQYF. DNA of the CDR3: TGCGCCAGCAGACCCGGGACAGGGGTTCACGAGCAGTACTTC.

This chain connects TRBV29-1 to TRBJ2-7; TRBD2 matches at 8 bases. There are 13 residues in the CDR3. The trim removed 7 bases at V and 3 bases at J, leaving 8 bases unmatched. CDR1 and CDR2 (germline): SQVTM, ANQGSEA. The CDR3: CSGGSSGSYEQYF. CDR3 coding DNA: TGCAGCGGCGGGTCCAGCGGGAGCTACGAGCAGTACTTC.

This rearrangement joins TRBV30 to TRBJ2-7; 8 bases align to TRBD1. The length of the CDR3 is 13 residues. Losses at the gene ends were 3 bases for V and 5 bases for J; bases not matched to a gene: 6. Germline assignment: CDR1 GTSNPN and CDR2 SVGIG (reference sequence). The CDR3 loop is CAWSPGQGDEQYF. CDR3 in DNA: TGTGCCTGGAGCCCAGGACAGGGCGACGAGCAGTACTTC.

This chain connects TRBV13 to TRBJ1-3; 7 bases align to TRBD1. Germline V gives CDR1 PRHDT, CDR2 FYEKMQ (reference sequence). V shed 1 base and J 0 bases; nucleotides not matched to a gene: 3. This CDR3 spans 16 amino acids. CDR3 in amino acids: CASSLVEGASGNTIYF. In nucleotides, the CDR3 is TGTGCCAGCAGCTTAGTCGAGGGGGCCTCTGGAAACACCATATATTTT.

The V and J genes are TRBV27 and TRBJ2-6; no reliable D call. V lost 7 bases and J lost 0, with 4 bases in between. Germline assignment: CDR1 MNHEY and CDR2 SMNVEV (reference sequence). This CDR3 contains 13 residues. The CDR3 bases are TGTGCCAGCACCCACTCTGGGGCCAACGTCCTGACTTTC. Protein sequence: CASTHSGANVLTF.

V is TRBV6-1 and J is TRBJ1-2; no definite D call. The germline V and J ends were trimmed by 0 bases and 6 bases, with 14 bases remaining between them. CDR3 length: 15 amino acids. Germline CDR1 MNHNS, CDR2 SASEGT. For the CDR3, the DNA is TGTGCCAGCAGTGAAGCGCTTAAGAGACACCATGGCTACACCTTC. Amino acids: CASSEALKRHHGYTF.

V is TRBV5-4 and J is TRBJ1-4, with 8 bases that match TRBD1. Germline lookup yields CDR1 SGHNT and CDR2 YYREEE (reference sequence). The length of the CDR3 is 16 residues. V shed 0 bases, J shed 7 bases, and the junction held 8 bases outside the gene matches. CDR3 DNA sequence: TGTGCCAGCAGCTTGGGGACAGGGAGGTCCTTTGAAAAACTGTTTTTT. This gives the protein CASSLGTGRSFEKLFF.

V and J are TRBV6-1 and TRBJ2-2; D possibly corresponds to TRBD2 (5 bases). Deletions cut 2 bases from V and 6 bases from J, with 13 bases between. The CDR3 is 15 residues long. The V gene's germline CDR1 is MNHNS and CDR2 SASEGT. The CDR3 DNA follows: TGTGCCAGCAGTGAACCCCGGACCGGGGCCGGGGAGCTGTTTTTT. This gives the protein CASSEPRTGAGELFF.

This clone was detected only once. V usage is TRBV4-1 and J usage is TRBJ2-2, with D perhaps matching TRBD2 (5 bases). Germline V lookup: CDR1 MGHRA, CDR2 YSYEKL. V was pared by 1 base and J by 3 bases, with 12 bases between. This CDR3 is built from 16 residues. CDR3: CASSQGDYLDTGELFF. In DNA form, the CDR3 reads TGCGCCAGCAGCCAAGGAGACTACCTCGACACCGGGGAGCTGTTTTTT.

The chain's CDR3 is CATSWDRERSDTQYF. CDR3 bases: TGTGCCACCAGTTGGGACAGGGAGCGTTCAGATACGCAGTATTTT. V and J are TRBV15 and TRBJ2-3; 9 bases are a match to TRBD1. The germline V gene has CDR1 LNHNV and CDR2 YYDKDF (reference sequence). V lost 6 bases to trimming and J lost 4 bases; unmatched junction nucleotides: 8. This CDR3 comprises 15 residues.

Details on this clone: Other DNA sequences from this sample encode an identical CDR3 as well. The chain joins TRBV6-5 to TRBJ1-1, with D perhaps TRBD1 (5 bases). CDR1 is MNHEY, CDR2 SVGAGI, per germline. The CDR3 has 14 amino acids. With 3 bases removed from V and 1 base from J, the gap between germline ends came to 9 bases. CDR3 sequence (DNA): TGTGCCAGCAGTTATGGGCAGGGGAACACTGAAGCTTTCTTT. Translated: CASSYGQGNTEAFF.

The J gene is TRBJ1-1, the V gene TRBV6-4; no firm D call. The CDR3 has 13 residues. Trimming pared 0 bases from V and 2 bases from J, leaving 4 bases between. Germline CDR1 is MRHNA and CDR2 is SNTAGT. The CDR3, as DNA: TGTGCCAGCAGTGACTCTCAAAACACTGAAGCTTTCTTT. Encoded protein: CASSDSQNTEAFF.

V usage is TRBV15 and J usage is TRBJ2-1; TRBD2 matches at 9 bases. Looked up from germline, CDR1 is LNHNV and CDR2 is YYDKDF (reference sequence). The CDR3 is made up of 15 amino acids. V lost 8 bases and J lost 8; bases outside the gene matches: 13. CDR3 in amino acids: CATAAASGTMDEQFF. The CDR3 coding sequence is TGTGCCACCGCTGCCGCTAGCGGGACCATGGATGAGCAGTTCTTC. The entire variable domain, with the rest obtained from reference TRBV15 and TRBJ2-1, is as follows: DAMVIQNPRYQVTQFGKPVTLSCSQTLNHNVMYWYQQKSSQAPKLLFHYYDKDFNNEADTPDNFQSRRPNTSFCFLDIRSPGLGDTAMYLCATAAASGTMDEQFFGPGTRLTVL.

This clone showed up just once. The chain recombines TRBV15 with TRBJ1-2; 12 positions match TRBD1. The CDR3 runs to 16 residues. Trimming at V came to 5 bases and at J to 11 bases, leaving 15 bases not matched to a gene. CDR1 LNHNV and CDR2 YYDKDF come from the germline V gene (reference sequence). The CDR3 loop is CATSESRLGTGGYYTF. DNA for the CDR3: TGTGCCACCAGCGAATCCCGATTAGGGACAGGGGGCTATTACACCTTC.

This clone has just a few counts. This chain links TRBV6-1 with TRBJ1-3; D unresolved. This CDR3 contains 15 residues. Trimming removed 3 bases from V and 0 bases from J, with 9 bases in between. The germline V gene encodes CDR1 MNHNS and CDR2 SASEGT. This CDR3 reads CASSESASSGNTIYF. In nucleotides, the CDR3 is TGTGCCAGCAGTGAGAGCGCCTCCTCTGGAAACACCATATATTTT.

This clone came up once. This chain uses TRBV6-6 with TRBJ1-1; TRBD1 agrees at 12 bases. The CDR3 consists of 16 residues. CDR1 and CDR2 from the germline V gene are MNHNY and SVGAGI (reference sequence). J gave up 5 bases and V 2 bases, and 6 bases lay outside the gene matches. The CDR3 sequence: CASSYPGTGGDTEAFF. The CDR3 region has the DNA TGTGCCAGCAGTTACCCTGGGACAGGGGGCGATACTGAAGCTTTCTTT.

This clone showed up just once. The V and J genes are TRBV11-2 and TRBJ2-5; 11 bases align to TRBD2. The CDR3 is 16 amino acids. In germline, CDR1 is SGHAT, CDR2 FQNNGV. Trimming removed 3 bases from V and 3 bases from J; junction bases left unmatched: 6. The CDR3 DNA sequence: TGTGCCAGCAGCTTGGACTCGGGACTAGCGGAAGAGACCCAGTACTTC. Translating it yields CASSLDSGLAEETQYF. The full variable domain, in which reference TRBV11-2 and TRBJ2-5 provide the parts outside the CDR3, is EAGVAQSPRYKIIEKRQSVAFWCNPISGHATLYWYQQILGQGPKLLIQFQNNGVVDDSQLPKDRFSAERLKGVDSTLKIQPAKLEDSAVYLCASSLDSGLAEETQYFGPGTRLLVL.

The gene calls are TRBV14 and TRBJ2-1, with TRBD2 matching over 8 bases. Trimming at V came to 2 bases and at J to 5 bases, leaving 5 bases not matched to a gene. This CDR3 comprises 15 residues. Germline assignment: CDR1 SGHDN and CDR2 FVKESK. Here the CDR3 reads CASSQITSGNNEQFF. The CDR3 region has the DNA TGTGCCAGCAGCCAAATTACTAGCGGTAACAATGAGCAGTTCTTC.

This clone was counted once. CDR3: CAWSSGQGTHEQYF. The CDR3 coding sequence is TGTGCCTGGAGCTCGGGACAGGGAACCCACGAGCAGTACTTC. The chain joins TRBV30 to TRBJ2-7; TRBD1 matches at 9 bases. The germline gives CDR1 GTSNPN, CDR2 SVGIG (reference sequence). V shed 3 bases and J 5 bases; nucleotides not matched to a gene: 8. The CDR3 contains 14 residues.

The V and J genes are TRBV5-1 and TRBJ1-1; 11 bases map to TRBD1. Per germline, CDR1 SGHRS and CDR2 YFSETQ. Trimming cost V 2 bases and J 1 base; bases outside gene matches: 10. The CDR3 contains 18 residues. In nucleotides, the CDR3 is TGCGCCAGCAGCTTTAGTATGGGACAGGGGGACTCGAACACTGAAGCTTTCTTT. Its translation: CASSFSMGQGDSNTEAFF. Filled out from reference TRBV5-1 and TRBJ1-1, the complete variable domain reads KAGVTQTPRYLIKTRGQQVTLSCSPISGHRSVSWYQQTPGQGLQFLFEYFSETQRNKGNFPGRFSGRQFSNSRSEMNVSTLELGDSALYLCASSFSMGQGDSNTEAFFGQGTRLTVV.